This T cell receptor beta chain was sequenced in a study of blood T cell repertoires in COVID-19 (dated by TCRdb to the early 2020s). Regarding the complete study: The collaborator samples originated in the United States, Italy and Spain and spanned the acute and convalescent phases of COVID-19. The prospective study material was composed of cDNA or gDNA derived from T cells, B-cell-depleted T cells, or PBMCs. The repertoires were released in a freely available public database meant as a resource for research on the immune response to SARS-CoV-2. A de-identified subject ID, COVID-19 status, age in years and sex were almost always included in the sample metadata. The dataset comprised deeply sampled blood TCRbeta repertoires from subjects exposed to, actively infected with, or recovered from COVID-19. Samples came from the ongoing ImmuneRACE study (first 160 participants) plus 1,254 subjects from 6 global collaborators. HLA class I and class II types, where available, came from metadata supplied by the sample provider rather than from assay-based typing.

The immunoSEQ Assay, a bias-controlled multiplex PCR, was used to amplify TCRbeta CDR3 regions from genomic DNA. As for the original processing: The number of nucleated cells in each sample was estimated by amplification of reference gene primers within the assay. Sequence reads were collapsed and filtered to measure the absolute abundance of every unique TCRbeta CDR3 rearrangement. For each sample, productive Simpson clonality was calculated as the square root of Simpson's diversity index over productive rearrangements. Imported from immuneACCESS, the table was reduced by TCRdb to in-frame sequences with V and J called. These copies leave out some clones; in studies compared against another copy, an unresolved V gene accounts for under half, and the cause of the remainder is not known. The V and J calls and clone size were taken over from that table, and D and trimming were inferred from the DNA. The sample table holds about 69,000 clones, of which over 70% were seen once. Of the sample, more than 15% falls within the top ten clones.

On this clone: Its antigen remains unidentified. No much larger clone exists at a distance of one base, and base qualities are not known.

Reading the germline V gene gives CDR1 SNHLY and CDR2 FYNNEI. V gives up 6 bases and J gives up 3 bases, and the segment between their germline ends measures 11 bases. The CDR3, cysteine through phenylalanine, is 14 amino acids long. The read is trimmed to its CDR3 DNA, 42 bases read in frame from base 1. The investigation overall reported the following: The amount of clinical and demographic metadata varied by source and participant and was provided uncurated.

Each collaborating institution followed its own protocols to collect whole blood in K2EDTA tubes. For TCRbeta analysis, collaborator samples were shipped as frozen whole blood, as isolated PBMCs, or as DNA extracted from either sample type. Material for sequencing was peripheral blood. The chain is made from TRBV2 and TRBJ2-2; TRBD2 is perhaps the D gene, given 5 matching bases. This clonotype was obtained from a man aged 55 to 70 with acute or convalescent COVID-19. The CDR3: CASSPLGDTGELFF. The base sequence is TGTGCCAGCAGCCCCCTCGGGGACACCGGGGAGCTGTTTTTT.